Below are 22 T cell receptor beta chains sequenced from a single sample in a study of T-cell reconstitution after alpha-beta-depleted transplantation in children. Unique molecular identifiers featured in how the TCRbeta library was prepared. TCRdb fed the PCR reads into MiXCR, producing one record per CDR3 protein. The sample lists more than 90,000 distinct CDR3 sequences, about a tenth seen once, with less than 40% in the top ten. The sequences come from PBMCs, collected before TCRalphabeta/CD19-depleted stem cell transplant. The source is a boy between 2 and 10 years old with acute lymphoblastic leukemia, due to receive a stem cell transplant.

The V and J genes are TRBV27 and TRBJ2-6; TRBD1 agrees at 7 bases. The germline V gene encodes CDR1 MNHEY and CDR2 SMNVEV (reference sequence). This CDR3 is built from 17 residues. J was trimmed by 0 bases and V by 6 bases; bases with no gene match: 8. The CDR3 DNA sequence: TGTGCCAGCAGGGACAGGTTTACTGCCTCTGGGGCCAACGTCCTGACTTTC. Protein: CASRDRFTASGANVLTF.

In this sample, this clonotype turned up a few times. J is TRBJ2-3 and V is TRBV6-4, with D possibly TRBD2 on 6 matching bases. Trimming shortened V by 2 bases and J by 3 bases, and 9 bases separated the two germline ends. CDR3 length: 14 residues. Germline loops: CDR1 MRHNA, CDR2 SNTAGT. CDR3 nucleotides: TGTGCCAGCAGTGACGGGGCGGGGACAGATACGCAGTATTTT. This sequence encodes CASSDGAGTDTQYF.

V gene TRBV20-1 combines with J gene TRBJ2-1, with 9 bases lining up with TRBD1. The CDR3 is 15 residues long. Germline V gene lookup returns CDR1 DFQATT and CDR2 SNEGSKA (reference sequence). With V trimmed by 0 bases and J by 7 bases, 7 bases remained unmatched. CDR3 nucleotide sequence: TGCAGTGCTAGAGATGAGGGACAGGGTCTAAATGAGCAGTTCTTC. Translation: CSARDEGQGLNEQFF.

The V gene is TRBV7-8, the J gene TRBJ2-7; 11 positions agree with TRBD2. Germline lookup yields CDR1 SGHVS and CDR2 FQNEAQ. V lost 0 bases to trimming and J lost 4 bases; unmatched junction nucleotides: 11. This CDR3 is 18 amino acids long. In DNA form, the CDR3 reads TGTGCCAGCAGCTTAGCTATTAGGGTAGCGGGAGGGTCTTACGAGCAGTACTTC. Residues: CASSLAIRVAGGSYEQYF. Together with reference TRBV7-8 and TRBJ2-7, the CDR3 gives the full variable domain: GAGVSQSPRYKVAKRGQDVALRCDPISGHVSLFWYQQALGQGPEFLTYFQNEAQLDKSGLPSDRFFAERPEGSVSTLKIQRTQQEDSAVYLCASSLAIRVAGGSYEQYFGPGTRLTVT.

The chain recombines TRBV5-6 with TRBJ2-2; no definite D call. Germline V gene sequence: CDR1 SGHDT, CDR2 YYEEEE. The CDR3 contains 14 residues. Between the trimmed V and J ends, which lost 2 bases and 5 bases, there was a span of 10 bases. The CDR3, as DNA: TGTGCCAGCAGCTTTAAGATAGGGACCGGGGAGCTGTTTTTT. Protein: CASSFKIGTGELFF. The full variable domain, in which reference TRBV5-6 and TRBJ2-2 provide the parts outside the CDR3, is DAGVTQSPTHLIKTRGQQVTLRCSPKSGHDTVSWYQQALGQGPQFIFQYYEEEERQRGNFPDRFSGHQFPNYSSELNVNALLLGDSALYLCASSFKIGTGELFFGEGSRLTVL.

This clonotype showed up just a few times. The chain uses TRBV5-5 and TRBJ1-1; no clear D gene. Germline CDR1 reads SGHKS; CDR2 reads YYEKEE (reference sequence). With 2 bases removed from V and 0 bases from J, the gap between germline ends came to 5 bases. CDR3 length: 13 residues. CDR3 amino acids: CASSFFMNTEAFF. The CDR3 DNA reads TGTGCCAGCAGCTTTTTCATGAACACTGAAGCTTTCTTT. Looking up the rest from reference TRBV5-5 and TRBJ1-1 gives the full variable domain: DAGVTQSPTHLIKTRGQQVTLRCSPISGHKSVSWYQQVLGQGPQFIFQYYEKEERGRGNFPDRFSARQFPNYSSELNVNALLLGDSALYLCASSFFMNTEAFFGQGTRLTVV.

The V call is TRBV5-1, the J call TRBJ2-7; possible D gene TRBD2, 5 bases. The ends were cut back, 2 bases at V and 4 bases at J, with 13 bases in the middle. The CDR3 sequence is 14 residues long. Per the germline V gene, CDR1 is SGHRS and CDR2 is YFSETQ. CDR3 in DNA: TGCGCCAGCAGCTTAGCCCGGACTCCATACGAGCAGTACTTC. Translation: CASSLARTPYEQYF.

This chain uses TRBV5-1 with TRBJ2-1, with 12 bases identical to TRBD2. The CDR3 runs 18 residues. CDR1 is SGHRS and CDR2 is YFSETQ in the germline V gene. The ends lost 4 bases at V and 2 bases at J; junction bases unmatched: 10. The CDR3, as DNA: TGCGCCAGCAGCCGCCCACGGCTAGCGGGAGGGCCCTACAATGAGCAGTTCTTC. Translating it yields CASSRPRLAGGPYNEQFF.

The chain joins TRBV5-1 to TRBJ2-1; 10 bases agree with TRBD2. Germline CDR1 SGHRS, CDR2 YFSETQ. V was clipped by 2 bases and J by 7 bases; unmatched bases: 6. The CDR3 runs to 15 residues. The CDR3 spells CASSFIAGGQNEQFF. The CDR3 bases are TGCGCCAGCAGCTTCATAGCGGGAGGCCAGAATGAGCAGTTCTTC.

The sample holds a few counts of this clonotype. The chain uses TRBV20-1 and TRBJ2-1; 7 bases are shared with TRBD2. Germline assignment: CDR1 DFQATT and CDR2 SNEGSKA (reference sequence). The CDR3 contains 12 residues. The CDR3 protein is CSPNWGGDEQFF. In DNA, the CDR3 is TGCAGCCCAAACTGGGGGGGGGATGAGCAGTTCTTC.

This clonotype was found many times. This chain joins TRBV5-1 and TRBJ2-7, with D unclear. The V gene's germline CDR1 is SGHRS and CDR2 YFSETQ. The CDR3 spans 12 residues. Trimming cost V 0 bases and J 7 bases, with 8 bases left between them. CDR3 sequence reads: CASSLEGVEQYF. The CDR3 coding sequence is TGCGCCAGCAGCTTGGAGGGCGTAGAGCAGTACTTC.

The sample holds a few counts of this clonotype. The chain is built from TRBV27 and TRBJ1-2, with D possibly TRBD1 on 5 matching bases. Trimming took 0 bases from V and 1 from J, leaving 15 bases between them. CDR1 is MNHEY and CDR2 is SMNVEV in the germline V gene (reference sequence). The CDR3 sequence is 17 residues long. The CDR3 nucleotides read TGTGCCAGCAGTTTATCGATTTTGGAGGGGAATAACTATGGCTACACCTTC. Amino acid sequence: CASSLSILEGNNYGYTF.

A few counts support this clonotype. The rearrangement joins TRBV7-2 to TRBJ2-3; D is unresolved. The CDR3 is made up of 12 amino acids. Germline V lookup: CDR1 SGHTA, CDR2 FQGNSA. V lost 3 bases, J lost 2 bases, and 3 bases lay in between. CDR3 sequence: CASSFYTDTQYF. In DNA, the CDR3 is TGTGCCAGCAGCTTCTACACAGATACGCAGTATTTT. The complete variable domain, with remaining parts taken from reference TRBV7-2 and TRBJ2-3, reads GAGVSQSPSNKVTEKGKDVELRCDPISGHTALYWYRQSLGQGLEFLIYFQGNSAPDKSGLPSDRFSAERTGGSVSTLTIQRTQQEDSAVYLCASSFYTDTQYFGPGTRLTVL.

V gene TRBV14 combines with J gene TRBJ1-6; D not resolved. The CDR3 has 13 amino acids. V was clipped by 1 base and J by 10 bases, with 8 bases between them. Looked up from germline, CDR1 is SGHDN and CDR2 is FVKESK. The CDR3 loop is CASSQGIRSPLHF. Here the CDR3 DNA reads TGTGCCAGCAGCCAAGGCATTAGATCACCCCTCCACTTT.

This clonotype was counted ten times or more. The CDR3 bases are TGTGCCAGCAGCCCAACGCCGGGACATCCCTACGAGCAGTACTTC. It encodes CASSPTPGHPYEQYF. The J gene is TRBJ2-7, the V gene TRBV3-1; D possibly corresponds to TRBD1 (6 bases). The V and J ends lost 4 bases and 2 bases respectively, with 15 bases between them. Germline V gives CDR1 LGHDT, CDR2 YNNKEL (reference sequence). This CDR3 has 15 amino acids.

This clonotype appeared a few times. The chain couples TRBV12-3 or TRBV12-4 to TRBJ1-1; D is uncertain. Trimming removed 3 bases at V and 2 bases at J, with 7 bases between. The CDR3 contains 13 residues. CDR3 in amino acids: CASSFGPNTEAFF. Written as DNA, the CDR3 is TGTGCCAGCAGTTTCGGCCCCAACACTGAAGCTTTCTTT.

This sequence joins TRBV7-9 and TRBJ2-3; 7 bases align to TRBD2. This CDR3 contains 15 residues. Germline V gene data show CDR1 as SEHNR and CDR2 as FQNEAQ (reference sequence). The trim removed 8 bases at V and 2 bases at J, leaving 10 bases unmatched. The CDR3 DNA sequence: TGTGCCAGCGGACGGTCTAGCGGACTCACAGATACGCAGTATTTT. Translation gives CASGRSSGLTDTQYF.

In this sample, this clonotype turned up a few times. The chain uses TRBV3-1 and TRBJ2-7, with D possibly matching TRBD2 (5 bases). V was clipped by 2 bases and J by 6 bases, with 8 bases between them. Per the germline V gene, CDR1 is LGHDT and CDR2 is YNNKEL (reference sequence). The CDR3 contains 12 residues. This chain's CDR3 is CASSQSEGEQYF. The CDR3 DNA sequence: TGTGCCAGCAGCCAAAGCGAGGGCGAGCAGTACTTC.

This clonotype was picked up a small number of times. The genes are TRBV6-4 and TRBJ2-3; D is perhaps TRBD1 or TRBD2 (6 bases each). Germline CDR1 MRHNA, CDR2 SNTAGT. The length of the CDR3 is 15 residues. Trimming pared 0 bases from V and 4 bases from J, leaving 11 bases between. Here the CDR3 DNA reads TGTGCCAGCAGTGACTCGCCGGGGGCCCCAGATACGCAGTATTTT. Its protein product is CASSDSPGAPDTQYF.

This chain links TRBV30 with TRBJ2-7, with 9 bases that match TRBD1. CDR1 GTSNPN and CDR2 SVGIG come from the germline V gene (reference sequence). This CDR3 region has 12 residues. The V and J ends lost 5 bases and 5 bases, in that order; junction bases with no gene match: 4. The CDR3 spells CAWDRGNHEQYF. Here the CDR3 DNA reads TGTGCCTGGGACAGGGGGAACCACGAGCAGTACTTC.

This chain uses TRBV30 with TRBJ1-2; no clear D. CDR3 length equals 16 residues. Trimming left V 4 bases short and J 1 base short, with 19 bases between. Germline V gene data show CDR1 as GTSNPN and CDR2 as SVGIG (reference sequence). CDR3 protein: CAWKVTTSPINYGYTF. The DNA for the CDR3 is TGTGCCTGGAAAGTGACCACAAGCCCGATTAACTATGGCTACACCTTC.

The chain joins TRBV28 to TRBJ1-4, with 8 bases lining up with TRBD1. V was pared by 4 bases and J by 1 base, with 8 bases of the junction left unmatched. Germline assignment: CDR1 MDHEN and CDR2 SYDVKM. The CDR3 sequence is 17 residues long. CDR3 protein: CASSSPQTGETNEKLFF. CDR3 coding DNA: TGTGCCAGCAGTTCCCCACAGACAGGGGAAACTAATGAAAAACTGTTTTTT.